This T cell receptor beta chain stems from a study of PD-1 blockade in mismatch repair-deficient tumors. Overall study context: Enrolled about 2013-2017, patients had progressing, pretreated mismatch repair-deficient cancers of 11 to 13 types.

Details on this clone: Its antigen is unknown.

Study findings and constraints: After pembrolizumab, tumor-resident clones rose rapidly, then generally contracted before radiologic responses.

Produced via immunoSEQ multiplex PCR; TCRdb's table is partial and in-frame only. The profile shows about 40,000 clones, 85% of them singletons. CDR3 length: 14 residues. V was cut by 4 bases and J by 4 bases, with 12 bases left in between. Germline V lookup: CDR1 SGHTS, CDR2 YDEGEE. Every patient had mismatch repair deficiency by PCR or immunohistochemistry. TCRs were sequenced from a few patients responding to pembrolizumab. Source: peripheral blood, taken roughly 76 weeks after starting pembrolizumab. The gene calls are TRBV5-8 and TRBJ2-1; D may be TRBD1 or TRBD2 (5 bases each). The source of this sequence is an adult with mismatch repair-deficient cancer. CDR3 protein: CASSDSSGYNEQFF. CDR3 DNA: TGTGCCAGCAGCGACAGCAGCGGATACAATGAGCAGTTCTTC.